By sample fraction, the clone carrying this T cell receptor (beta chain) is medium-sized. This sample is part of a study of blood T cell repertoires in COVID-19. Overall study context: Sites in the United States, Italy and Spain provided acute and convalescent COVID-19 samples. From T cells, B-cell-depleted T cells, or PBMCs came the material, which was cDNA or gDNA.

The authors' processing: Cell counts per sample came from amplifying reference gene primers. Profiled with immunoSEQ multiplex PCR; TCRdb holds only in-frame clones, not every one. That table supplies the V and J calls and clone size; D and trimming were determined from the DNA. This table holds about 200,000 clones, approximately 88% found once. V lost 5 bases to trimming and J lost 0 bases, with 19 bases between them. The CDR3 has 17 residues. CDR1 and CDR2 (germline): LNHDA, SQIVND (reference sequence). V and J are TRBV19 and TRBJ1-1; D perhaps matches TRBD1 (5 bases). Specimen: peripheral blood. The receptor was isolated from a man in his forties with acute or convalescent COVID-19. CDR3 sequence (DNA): TGTGCCAGTAGTGCCGCCCGACAGCTAATGATGAACACTGAAGCTTTCTTT. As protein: CASSAARQLMMNTEAFF.